These T cell receptor beta chains were read from a single sample in a study of control samples from healthy donors and cancer patients. Measured with immunoSEQ multiplex PCR; TCRdb has only the in-frame clones, and not every one. Across about 210,000 clones, the top ten clones capture around 2% of the sample. Sequenced: blood. These TCRs come from a woman aged 25 to 39 in good health. Each CDR3 is given with its conserved first and last residue. The D gene is left open where the match is weak.

-	TRBV2	TRBJ1-2	CASSMMTVYGYTF	TGTGCCAGCAGTATGATGACGGTCTATGGCTACACCTTC
-	TRBV5-1	TRBJ1-2	CASSLGGWSELMPNYGYTF	TGCGCCAGCAGCTTGGGTGGTTGGTCCGAACTAATGCCAAACTATGGCTACACCTTC
-	TRBV5-8	TRBJ1-2	CASSLETRNYGYTF	TGTGCCAGCAGCTTGGAGACCCGAAACTATGGCTACACCTTC
-	TRBV4-3	TRBJ2-2	CASSQAGRDLTGELFF	TGCGCCAGCAGCCAAGCGGGCCGTGATCTTACCGGGGAGCTGTTTTTT
-	TRBV2	TRBJ1-6	CASKDPGRSYNSPLHF	TGTGCCAGCAAGGATCCGGGGCGGTCCTATAATTCACCCCTCCACTTT
TRBD2	TRBV6-2/TRBV6-3	TRBJ2-7	CASSVNPSGSYEQYF	TGTGCCAGCAGTGTAAACCCGAGCGGGAGCTACGAGCAGTACTTC
-	TRBV19	TRBJ1-2	CASSAEGYGYTF	TGTGCCAGTAGTGCTGAGGGGTATGGCTACACCTTC
TRBD1	TRBV6-5	TRBJ1-5	CATRQGREPQHF	TGTGCCACAAGACAGGGGCGGGAGCCCCAGCATTTT
-	TRBV29-1	TRBJ2-5	CSVAGGPGETQYF	TGCAGCGTTGCCGGGGGGCCCGGGGAGACCCAGTACTTC
-	TRBV11-2	TRBJ1-5	CASSLDNNQPQHF	TGTGCCAGCAGCTTAGACAATAATCAGCCCCAGCATTTT
-	TRBV19	TRBJ1-5	CASSIFGNSNQPQHF	TGTGCCAGTAGTATATTCGGCAATAGCAATCAGCCCCAGCATTTT
-	TRBV27	TRBJ1-6	CASSQTGHITPLHF	TGTGCCAGCAGTCAAACAGGGCACATAACACCCCTCCACTTT
-	TRBV2	TRBJ1-4	CASSPVEKLFF	TGTGCCAGCAGTCCCGTTGAAAAACTGTTTTTT
-	TRBV19	TRBJ1-1	CASSLTGGLTEAFF	TGTGCCAGTAGTCTAACTGGAGGGCTTACTGAAGCTTTCTTT
-	TRBV25-1	TRBJ2-2	CASSDGPGANTGELFF	TGTGCCAGCAGTGACGGCCCGGGGGCAAACACCGGGGAGCTGTTTTTT
TRBD1	TRBV28	TRBJ2-5	CASSSYTGGETQYF	TGTGCCAGCAGTTCTTATACAGGGGGAGAGACCCAGTACTTC
-	TRBV10-1	TRBJ2-1	CASSEMGTHNEQFF	TGCGCCAGCAGTGAAATGGGGACTCACAATGAGCAGTTCTTC
-	TRBV19	TRBJ2-5	CASSARTDPQETQYF	TGTGCCAGTAGTGCCCGGACAGATCCCCAAGAGACCCAGTACTTC
-	TRBV30	TRBJ1-1	CAWSPGPNTEAFF	TGTGCCTGGTCTCCTGGACCTAACACTGAAGCTTTCTTT
-	TRBV3-1/TRBV3-2	TRBJ2-2	CASSQAYRVTNTGELFF	TGTGCCAGCAGCCAGGCCTACAGGGTGACCAACACCGGGGAGCTGTTTTTT
-	TRBV28	TRBJ2-1	CASSMGGGGYNEQFF	TGTGCCAGCAGCATGGGGGGAGGGGGTTACAATGAGCAGTTCTTC
-	TRBV28	TRBJ1-2	CASSLTYYGYTF	TGTGCCAGCAGTCTTACATACTATGGCTACACCTTC
-	TRBV27	TRBJ2-4	CASALRGRLGQSYLAKNIQYF	TGTGCCAGCGCCTTGAGGGGGAGGCTAGGACAGTCGTATTTAGCCAAAAACATTCAGTACTTC
-	TRBV7-2	TRBJ2-7	CASSLARGANEQYF	TGTGCCAGCAGCTTAGCTCGGGGGGCCAACGAGCAGTACTTC
-	TRBV27	TRBJ2-2	CASSAATGELFF	TGTGCCAGCAGTGCTGCCACCGGGGAGCTGTTTTTT
-	TRBV6-5	TRBJ1-3	CATRGVFGSGNTIYF	TGTGCCACCCGGGGGGTCTTCGGCTCTGGAAACACCATATATTTT
-	TRBV6-2/TRBV6-3	TRBJ1-1	CASSRSTGLNTEAFF	TGTGCCAGCAGCCGATCGACAGGCTTGAACACTGAAGCTTTCTTT
-	TRBV3-1/TRBV3-2	TRBJ1-2	CASSQDQGYSNYGYTF	TGTGCCAGCAGCCAAGATCAGGGTTATTCTAACTATGGCTACACCTTC
-	TRBV5-5	TRBJ2-2	CASSPAWGRNTGELFF	TGTGCCAGCAGCCCGGCGTGGGGGCGGAACACCGGGGAGCTGTTTTTT
-	TRBV10-2	TRBJ1-3	CASSGDSGNTIYF	TGCGCCAGTTCGGGGGACTCTGGAAACACCATATATTTT
TRBD2	TRBV5-4	TRBJ2-1	CASSLEAGELGQFF	TGTGCCAGCAGCCTGGAAGCGGGGGAGTTAGGGCAGTTCTTC
-	TRBV5-5	TRBJ1-4	CASSLAVNEKLFF	TGTGCCAGCAGCTTGGCCGTTAATGAAAAACTGTTTTTT
-	TRBV4-1	TRBJ1-3	CASSQEQRAGNTIYF	TGCGCCAGCAGCCAAGAGCAGAGGGCTGGAAACACCATATATTTT
TRBD1	TRBV5-1	TRBJ1-2	CASSRTGDGYTF	TGCGCCAGCAGCAGGACAGGGGACGGCTACACCTTC
-	TRBV5-8	TRBJ1-5	CASSLTGWQPQHF	TGTGCCAGCAGCCTTACAGGGTGGCAGCCCCAGCATTTT
TRBD1	TRBV19	TRBJ2-7	CASSKGDRGYEQYF	TGTGCCAGTAGTAAGGGGGACAGGGGCTACGAGCAGTACTTC
-	TRBV2	TRBJ1-5	CASSEEQGTQPQHF	TGTGCCAGCAGTGAGGAGCAGGGAACTCAGCCCCAGCATTTT
-	TRBV19	TRBJ1-1	CASSIKPDTEAFF	TGTGCCAGTAGTATCAAACCCGACACTGAAGCTTTCTTT
TRBD2	TRBV10-3	TRBJ2-3	CAIALGGTSTDTQYF	TGTGCCATCGCCCTGGGGGGGACTAGCACAGATACGCAGTATTTT
-	TRBV11-2	TRBJ1-1	CASSLGPLRGGDTEAFF	TGTGCCAGCAGCTTAGGGCCTTTGCGGGGAGGGGACACTGAAGCTTTCTTT
-	TRBV2	TRBJ1-2	CASTPNRFDSGGYTF	TGTGCCAGCACCCCTAATAGGTTTGATTCGGGTGGCTACACCTTC